This entry concerns a single TCR beta chain. Its specificity is not known. The sample holds other DNA sequences that translate to the same CDR3. These data come from a study of shared clonotypes between healthy human individuals. Notes on the study in general: The naive CD4 repertoires of several donors were compared, and around 5% of clonotypes were shared.

The CDR3 runs to 15 residues. CDR1 and CDR2 from the germline V gene are SGHAT and FQNNGV. The V gene end was trimmed by 4 bases and the J gene end by 4 bases; junction bases not matched to a gene: 3. Each sample came from a Caucasian adult donor living in Nashville, Tennessee. Naive CD45RA+ and memory CD45RA-negative subsets were split from CD4+ cells. Replicate PCRs for sorted subsets used around 200 ng DNA; this equaled 30,000 to 35,000 T cell genomes. Repertoires were generated with immunoSEQ multiplex PCR, while TCRdb's copy carries only in-frame clones and drops some. The sample contains some 2,500,000 clones, roughly 92% of which appear only once.

The chain carries TRBV11-2 and TRBJ2-5; the match to TRBD2 covers 13 bases. This TCR was sampled from a man younger than 30 in good health. Some clones in this sample may be carry-over from other donors' samples. The sample taken for sequencing was naive CD4+ T cells from PBMCs. As to subset: CD45RA+ positively selected. This chain's CDR3 is CASSSGLAGVETQYF. The CDR3 nucleotides are TGTGCCAGCAGCTCAGGACTAGCGGGAGTAGAGACCCAGTACTTC.